The 25 T cell receptor beta chains below were found in one sample sequenced in a study of blood T cell repertoires in COVID-19 (dated by TCRdb to 2020 to 2021). Library prep was done by the immunoSEQ multiplex PCR assay. The table was pulled from immuneACCESS by TCRdb, which kept in-frame rearrangements only. Such tables lose some clones; where checked, under half of the loss comes from unresolved V genes, and the rest has no known cause. This sample gives about 230,000 clones in total; 80% to 90% of them show up just once. In total, the top ten clones hold approximately 5.3% of the sample. The sequenced sample consisted of peripheral blood. The receptor source for this set is an elderly man with acute or convalescent COVID-19.

The rearrangement uses TRBV29-1 and TRBJ2-1, with D maybe TRBD1 (5 bases). Looked up from germline, CDR1 is SQVTM and CDR2 is ANQGSEA. Deletions cut 6 bases from V and 8 bases from J, with 11 bases between. The CDR3 is 11 residues long. As DNA, the CDR3 is TGCAGCGTGACAGTCCGGGATGAGCAGTTCTTC. Translation: CSVTVRDEQFF.

This chain uses TRBV5-4 with TRBJ1-3; TRBD1 aligns across 8 bases. The length of the CDR3 is 16 residues. The germline V gene encodes CDR1 SGHNT and CDR2 YYREEE (reference sequence). The V segment lost 0 bases and the J segment 4 bases; nucleotides outside the gene matches: 6. The CDR3 DNA reads as TGTGCCAGCAGCTTGGCCCCGACAGGGGTCGGAAACACCATATATTTT. This codes for CASSLAPTGVGNTIYF.

The rearrangement links TRBV15 to TRBJ1-1; D not resolved. The CDR3 covers 13 residues. The germline V gene has CDR1 LNHNV and CDR2 YYDKDF (reference sequence). V was cut by 0 bases and J by 4 bases, with 6 bases left in between. As DNA, the CDR3 is TGTGCCACCAGCAGAGAACAGTCCACTGAAGCTTTCTTT. It translates to CATSREQSTEAFF.

The CDR3 region is CASSTGLALEQYF. The CDR3 DNA reads as TGTGCCAGTAGTACAGGACTAGCGCTCGAGCAGTACTTC. The chain is built from TRBV19 and TRBJ2-7, with 9 bases matching TRBD2. The germline CDR1 and CDR2 sequences are LNHDA and SQIVND (reference sequence). CDR3 length: 13 residues. V shed 4 bases and J 6 bases; nucleotides not matched to a gene: 4. Full variable domain (rest looked up from reference TRBV19 and TRBJ2-7): DGGITQSPKYLFRKEGQNVTLSCEQNLNHDAMYWYRQDPGQGLRLIYYSQIVNDFQKGDIAEGYSVSREKKESFPLTVTSAQKNPTAFYLCASSTGLALEQYFGPGTRLTVT.

This clone has only one observation. This rearrangement joins TRBV30 to TRBJ2-6; 7 bases map to TRBD1. The CDR3 has 14 amino acids. Germline V gene data show CDR1 as GTSNPN and CDR2 as SVGIG (reference sequence). V shed 0 bases and J 10 bases; nucleotides not matched to a gene: 6. CDR3 residues: CAWSVGTAINVLTF. CDR3 nucleotides: TGTGCCTGGAGTGTTGGGACAGCAATAAACGTCCTGACTTTC.

The chain employs TRBV5-1 and TRBJ2-1, with TRBD1 matching over 10 bases. The junction had 12 bases not matched to a gene; V was cut back by 3 bases and J by 3 bases. The CDR3 extends over 18 amino acids. Germline V gives CDR1 SGHRS, CDR2 YFSETQ. This CDR3 reads CASSSRTGGVEGYNEQFF. The CDR3 region has the DNA TGCGCCAGCAGCTCCCGGACAGGGGGAGTCGAGGGCTACAATGAGCAGTTCTTC.

This sequence joins TRBV7-2 and TRBJ2-1, with TRBD1 matching over 7 bases. Germline V CDR1 and CDR2: SGHTA, FQGNSA. The V and J ends lost 5 bases and 9 bases, in that order; junction bases with no gene match: 10. The CDR3 has 14 residues. The CDR3 DNA sequence: TGTGCCAGCAGCACAAAGGACAGGTTGTCTGAGCAGTTCTTC. Protein product: CASSTKDRLSEQFF.

The chain couples TRBV28 to TRBJ1-6, with a possible D match to TRBD1 (6 bases). Trimming removed 10 bases from V and 0 bases from J, with 16 bases in between. The germline CDR1 and CDR2 sequences are MDHEN and SYDVKM. The CDR3 runs 16 residues. CDR3 in amino acids: CATLGALFSYNSPLHF. For the CDR3, the DNA is TGTGCCACCTTGGGGGCCCTTTTCTCCTATAATTCACCCCTCCACTTT. The variable domain in full, with the rest retrieved from reference TRBV28 and TRBJ1-6, is DVKVTQSSRYLVKRTGEKVFLECVQDMDHENMFWYRQDPGLGLRLIYFSYDVKMKEKGDIPEGYSVSREKKERFSLILESASTNQTSMYLCATLGALFSYNSPLHFGNGTRLTVT.

Concerning this clone: The same CDR3 arises from other DNA sequences in this sample as well. The J gene is TRBJ1-1, the V gene TRBV27; no clear D. The CDR3 runs 13 residues. Trimming cost V 0 bases and J 2 bases, with 4 bases left between them. Germline assignment: CDR1 MNHEY and CDR2 SMNVEV (reference sequence). CDR3 DNA sequence: TGTGCCAGCAGTTTATCCAGAAACACTGAAGCTTTCTTT. As protein: CASSLSRNTEAFF.

This clone was counted a few times. J is TRBJ1-5 and V is TRBV24-1; a possible D gene is TRBD1 (5 bases). Germline V gene lookup returns CDR1 KGHDR and CDR2 SFDVKD. CDR3 length equals 17 residues. Trimming stripped 2 bases from V and 4 bases from J, with 17 bases between. CDR3 in amino acids: CATSDSGVSGYNQPQHF. CDR3 DNA sequence: TGTGCCACCAGTGATTCGGGGGTTTCAGGCTATAATCAGCCCCAGCATTTT.

The CDR3 loop is CASSPDRGREQYF. The CDR3 nucleotides read TGTGCCAGCAGTCCGGACAGGGGACGCGAGCAGTACTTC. The V call is TRBV2, the J call TRBJ2-7; 9 nucleotides match TRBD1. V lost 5 bases to trimming and J lost 6 bases; unmatched junction nucleotides: 5. This CDR3 comprises 13 residues. CDR1 and CDR2 from the germline V gene are SNHLY and FYNNEI.

The rearrangement links TRBV16 to TRBJ2-5; 8 bases match TRBD2. The CDR3 spans 14 residues. CDR1 and CDR2 from the germline V gene are KGHSY and FQNENV. V dropped 4 bases and J dropped 5; count of bases not matched to a gene: 6. CDR3 nucleotides: TGTGCCAGCAGCCGAGCGGGAGCGAGGGAGACCCAGTACTTC. It is translated as CASSRAGARETQYF.

The chain links TRBV10-3 to TRBJ1-2, with D possibly being TRBD1 (6 bases). V was pared by 7 bases and J by 2 bases, with 14 bases between. The germline V gene encodes CDR1 ENHRY and CDR2 SYGVKD. The CDR3 covers 14 residues. CDR3 residues: CAITKDRTNYGYTF. For the CDR3, the DNA is TGTGCCATCACCAAAGACAGGACCAACTATGGCTACACCTTC.

The chain has TRBV6-6 and TRBJ2-7; 9 nucleotides line up with TRBD1. Per germline, CDR1 MNHNY and CDR2 SVGAGI (reference sequence). J lost 7 bases, V lost 6 bases, and 16 bases had no gene match. This CDR3 is 16 amino acids long. The CDR3 region has the DNA TGTGCCAGCAGCAGGTCGGGACAGGGCCCTCTTCTAGAGCAGTACTTC. Protein sequence: CASSRSGQGPLLEQYF.

The chain employs TRBV28 and TRBJ1-4; 7 bases are shared with TRBD1. Trimming took 6 bases from V and 2 from J; bases not matched to a gene: 9. The germline gives CDR1 MDHEN, CDR2 SYDVKM. CDR3 size: 16 residues. CDR3 protein: CASSPPGGLTNEKLFF. The CDR3 coding sequence is TGTGCCAGCAGCCCCCCAGGGGGACTTACTAATGAAAAACTGTTTTTT.

The chain carries TRBV4-1 and TRBJ2-5, with D possibly being TRBD1 (5 bases). Per germline, CDR1 MGHRA and CDR2 YSYEKL. V shed 3 bases and J shed 4 bases, with 9 bases lying between them. The CDR3 totals 13 residues. CDR3 DNA: TGCGCCAGCAGCCATGCCCAGGGAGAGACCCAGTACTTC. It yields the protein CASSHAQGETQYF.

The chain uses TRBV5-8 and TRBJ2-1, with D possibly TRBD2 on 7 matching bases. In germline, CDR1 is SGHTS, CDR2 YDEGEE. V lost 0 bases and J lost 4, with 14 bases in between. CDR3 length: 16 residues. The CDR3 nucleotides are TGTGCCAGCAGCTTGGTGGGGGGGGGCATTTACAATGAGCAGTTCTTC. It specifies CASSLVGGGIYNEQFF.

There are a few counts of this clone. This sequence joins TRBV7-3 and TRBJ2-2; possibly TRBD2 for D (7 bases). This CDR3 is built from 17 residues. Per germline, CDR1 SGHTA and CDR2 FQGTGA. The V end lost 5 bases, the J end lost 3 bases, and 19 bases lay between the germline ends. The CDR3 reads CASSPRPQGRDTGELFF. CDR3 in DNA: TGTGCCAGCAGCCCTAGACCCCAGGGGAGGGACACCGGGGAGCTGTTTTTT.

The V gene is TRBV7-2, the J gene TRBJ1-6; 9 bases are shared with TRBD1. CDR3 length: 15 amino acids. Germline CDR1 SGHTA, CDR2 FQGNSA. After removal of 5 bases from V and 9 bases from J, the junction contained 8 bases not matched to a gene. The chain's CDR3 is CASSPRQGGGSPLHF. CDR3 sequence (DNA): TGTGCCAGCAGCCCTAGACAGGGGGGAGGTTCACCCCTCCACTTT.

The chain links TRBV28 to TRBJ1-6; TRBD1 agrees at 8 bases. The CDR3 has 15 residues. In germline, CDR1 is MDHEN, CDR2 SYDVKM. J lost 7 bases, V lost 4 bases, and 6 bases had no gene match. As DNA, the CDR3 is TGTGCCAGCAGTTCCGTAGGACAGGGAAATTCACCCCTCCACTTT. Translation: CASSSVGQGNSPLHF.

The chain combines TRBV6-5 with TRBJ1-4, with 9 bases matching TRBD1. The CDR3 is 14 residues long. The J segment lost 7 bases and the V segment lost 6 bases, leaving 6 bases of the junction unmatched. Germline V gene data show CDR1 as MNHEY and CDR2 as SVGAGI. The CDR3 region is CASSRTGVGEKLFF. CDR3 coding DNA: TGTGCCAGCAGCCGGACAGGGGTGGGTGAAAAACTGTTTTTT.

This chain joins TRBV28 and TRBJ2-7; D remains ambiguous. The CDR3 runs to 12 residues. V was pared by 3 bases and J by 8 bases, with 11 bases between. CDR1 MDHEN and CDR2 SYDVKM come from the germline V gene. CDR3 loop: CASSLALRQQYF. For the CDR3, the DNA is TGTGCCAGCAGTTTGGCTTTACGCCAGCAGTACTTC.

The gene calls are TRBV10-3 and TRBJ2-3; 10 positions agree with TRBD1. CDR1 ENHRY and CDR2 SYGVKD come from the germline V gene. V was pared by 8 bases and J by 5 bases, with 4 bases of the junction left unmatched. CDR3 size: 13 residues. CDR3 bases: TGTGCCATCGGAAGGACAGGGGGAGATACGCAGTATTTT. Residues: CAIGRTGGDTQYF.

Written as DNA, the CDR3 is TGTGCCAGCAGCGGTCGGACAGGCTCCTATTCACCCCTCCACTTT. Its protein product is CASSGRTGSYSPLHF. The chain links TRBV2 to TRBJ1-6; 7 bases map to TRBD1. V trimming: 6 bases; J trimming: 8 bases; junction bases outside the gene matches: 10. There are 15 residues in the CDR3. Germline V gives CDR1 SNHLY, CDR2 FYNNEI.

As concerns this clone: Other DNA sequences within the sample encode an identical CDR3. The chain recombines TRBV12-3 or TRBV12-4 with TRBJ2-3, with D hard to call. The CDR3 consists of 11 residues. V was pared by 5 bases and J by 3 bases, with 3 bases between. CDR3 sequence reads: CASSLTDTQYF. CDR3 in DNA: TGTGCCAGCAGTCTTACAGATACGCAGTATTTT.